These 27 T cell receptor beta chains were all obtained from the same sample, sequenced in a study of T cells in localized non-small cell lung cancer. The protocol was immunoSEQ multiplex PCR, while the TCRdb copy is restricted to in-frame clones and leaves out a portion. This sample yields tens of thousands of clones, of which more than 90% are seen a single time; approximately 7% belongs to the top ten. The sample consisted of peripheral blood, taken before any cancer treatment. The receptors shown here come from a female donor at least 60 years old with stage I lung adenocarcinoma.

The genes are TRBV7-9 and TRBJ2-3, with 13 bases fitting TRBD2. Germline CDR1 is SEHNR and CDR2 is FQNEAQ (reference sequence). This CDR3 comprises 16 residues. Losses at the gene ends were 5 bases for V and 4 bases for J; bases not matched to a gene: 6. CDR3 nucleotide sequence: TGTGCCAGCAGCCCCGGACTAGCGGGGGCTTCAGATACGCAGTATTTT. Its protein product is CASSPGLAGASDTQYF.

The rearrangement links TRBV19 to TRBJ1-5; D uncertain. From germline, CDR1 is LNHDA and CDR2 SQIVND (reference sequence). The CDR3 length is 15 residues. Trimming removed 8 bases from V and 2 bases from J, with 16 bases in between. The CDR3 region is CASFGRRSGNQPQHF. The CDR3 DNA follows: TGTGCCAGTTTTGGACGGAGGTCGGGCAATCAGCCCCAGCATTTT.

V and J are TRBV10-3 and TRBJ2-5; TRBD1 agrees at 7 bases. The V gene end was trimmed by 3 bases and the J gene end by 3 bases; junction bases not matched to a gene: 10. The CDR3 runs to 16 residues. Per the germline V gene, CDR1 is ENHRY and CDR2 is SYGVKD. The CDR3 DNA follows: TGTGCCATCAGTGAAGGAAGGAACAGGGGAAAAGAGACCCAGTACTTC. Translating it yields CAISEGRNRGKETQYF.

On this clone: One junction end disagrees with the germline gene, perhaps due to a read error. The CDR3 nucleotides read TGTTGTGTCTCGTCAATGAACACTGAAGCTTTCTTT. Its protein product is CCVSSMNTEAFF. This sequence joins TRBV29-1 and TRBJ1-1; D remains ambiguous. This CDR3 spans 12 amino acids. Looked up from germline, CDR1 is SQVTM and CDR2 is ANQGSEA.

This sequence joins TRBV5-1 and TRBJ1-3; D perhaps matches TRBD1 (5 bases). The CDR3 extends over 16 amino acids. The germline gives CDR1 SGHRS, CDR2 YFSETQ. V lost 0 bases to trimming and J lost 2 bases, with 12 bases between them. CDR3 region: CASSLGPGNAGNTIYF. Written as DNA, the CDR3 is TGCGCCAGCAGCTTGGGCCCAGGGAATGCTGGAAACACCATATATTTT.

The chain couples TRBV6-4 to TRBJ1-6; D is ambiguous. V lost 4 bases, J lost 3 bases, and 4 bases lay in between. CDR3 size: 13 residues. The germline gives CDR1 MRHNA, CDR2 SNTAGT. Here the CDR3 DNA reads TGTGCCAGCAGTGTGGACTATAATTCACCCCTCCACTTT. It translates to CASSVDYNSPLHF.

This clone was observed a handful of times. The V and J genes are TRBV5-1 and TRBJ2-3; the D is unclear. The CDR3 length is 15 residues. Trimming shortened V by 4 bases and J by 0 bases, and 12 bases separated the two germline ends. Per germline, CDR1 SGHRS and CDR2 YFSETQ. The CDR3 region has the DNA TGCGCCAGCAGCATCGACGGAGCTAGCACAGATACGCAGTATTTT. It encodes CASSIDGASTDTQYF.

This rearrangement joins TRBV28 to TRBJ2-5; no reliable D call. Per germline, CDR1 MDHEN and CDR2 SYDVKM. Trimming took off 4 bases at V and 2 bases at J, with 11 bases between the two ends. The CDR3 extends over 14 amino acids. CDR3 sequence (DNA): TGTGCCAGCAGTTGGGGTACATCTCAAGAGACCCAGTACTTC. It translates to CASSWGTSQETQYF.

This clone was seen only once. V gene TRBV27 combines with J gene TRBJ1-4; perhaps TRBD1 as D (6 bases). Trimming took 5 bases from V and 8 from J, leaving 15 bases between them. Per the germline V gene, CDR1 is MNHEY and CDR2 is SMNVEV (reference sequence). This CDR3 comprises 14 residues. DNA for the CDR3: TGTGCCAGCAGTAACGGGGGCTTCGGGGAAAAACTGTTTTTT. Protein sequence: CASSNGGFGEKLFF.

The CDR3 spells CASTATGNTEAFF. The DNA for the CDR3 is TGTGCCAGCACAGCAACAGGGAACACTGAAGCTTTCTTT. The chain employs TRBV6-6 and TRBJ1-1; D is perhaps TRBD1 (5 bases). This CDR3 region has 13 residues. V was cut by 7 bases and J by 1 base, with 10 bases left in between. Per the germline V gene, CDR1 is MNHNY and CDR2 is SVGAGI (reference sequence).

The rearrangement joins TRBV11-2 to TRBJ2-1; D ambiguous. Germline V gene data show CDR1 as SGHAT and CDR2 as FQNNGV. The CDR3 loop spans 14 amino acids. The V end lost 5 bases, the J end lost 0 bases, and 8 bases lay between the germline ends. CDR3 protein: CASSPASSYNEQFF. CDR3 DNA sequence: TGTGCCAGCAGCCCGGCCAGCTCCTACAATGAGCAGTTCTTC.

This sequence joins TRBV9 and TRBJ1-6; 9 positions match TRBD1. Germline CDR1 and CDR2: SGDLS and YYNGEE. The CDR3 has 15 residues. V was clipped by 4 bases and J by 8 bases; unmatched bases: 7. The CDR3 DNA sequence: TGTGCCAGCAGCACCCGACAGGGGGGGTATTCACCCCTCCACTTT. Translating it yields CASSTRQGGYSPLHF.

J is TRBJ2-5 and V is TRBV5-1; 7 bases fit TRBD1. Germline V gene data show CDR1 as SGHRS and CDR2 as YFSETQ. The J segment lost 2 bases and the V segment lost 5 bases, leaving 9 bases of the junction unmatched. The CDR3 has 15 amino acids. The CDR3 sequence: CASRDNQGVQETQYF. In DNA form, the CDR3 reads TGCGCCAGCAGGGATAATCAGGGGGTACAAGAGACCCAGTACTTC.

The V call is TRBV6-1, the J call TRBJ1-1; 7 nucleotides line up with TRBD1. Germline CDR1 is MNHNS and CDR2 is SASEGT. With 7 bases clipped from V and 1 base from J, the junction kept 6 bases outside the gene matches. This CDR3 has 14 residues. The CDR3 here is CASIEQGRNTEAFF. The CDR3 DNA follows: TGTGCCAGCATCGAACAGGGGCGGAACACTGAAGCTTTCTTT.

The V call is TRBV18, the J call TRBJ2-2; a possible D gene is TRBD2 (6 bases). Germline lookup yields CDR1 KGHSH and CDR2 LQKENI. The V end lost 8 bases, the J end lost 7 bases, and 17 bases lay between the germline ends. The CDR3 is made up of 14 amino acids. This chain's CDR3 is CASLPSGEYGELFF. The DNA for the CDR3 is TGTGCCAGCCTCCCATCGGGAGAGTACGGGGAGCTGTTTTTT.

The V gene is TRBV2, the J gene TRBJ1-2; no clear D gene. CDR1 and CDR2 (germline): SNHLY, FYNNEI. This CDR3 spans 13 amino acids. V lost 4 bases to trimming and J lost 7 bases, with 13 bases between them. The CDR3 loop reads CASSVESKGGYTF. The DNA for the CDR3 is TGTGCCAGCAGTGTAGAATCCAAAGGTGGCTACACCTTC.

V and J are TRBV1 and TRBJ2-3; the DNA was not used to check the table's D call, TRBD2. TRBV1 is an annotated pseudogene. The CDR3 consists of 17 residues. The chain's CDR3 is CTSSQDSPAGGPDTQYF. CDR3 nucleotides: TGCACCAGCAGCCAAGATTCGCCGGCGGGGGGGCCAGATACGCAGTATTTT.

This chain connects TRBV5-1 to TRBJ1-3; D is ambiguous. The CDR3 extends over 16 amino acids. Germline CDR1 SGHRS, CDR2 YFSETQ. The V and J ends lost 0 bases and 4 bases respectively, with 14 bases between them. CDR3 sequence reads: CASSLENSQAGNTIYF. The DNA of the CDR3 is TGCGCCAGCAGCTTGGAGAACTCCCAGGCAGGAAACACCATATATTTT.

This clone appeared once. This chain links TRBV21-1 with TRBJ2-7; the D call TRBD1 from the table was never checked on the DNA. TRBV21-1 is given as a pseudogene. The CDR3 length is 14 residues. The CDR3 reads CASSGRDRGYEQYF. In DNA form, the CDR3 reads TGTGCCAGCAGCGGGCGGGACAGGGGCTACGAGCAGTACTTC.

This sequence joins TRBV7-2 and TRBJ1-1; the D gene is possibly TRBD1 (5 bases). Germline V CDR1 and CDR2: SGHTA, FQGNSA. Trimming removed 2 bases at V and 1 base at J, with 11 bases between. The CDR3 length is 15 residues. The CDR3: CASSLSGGGNTEAFF. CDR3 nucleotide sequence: TGTGCCAGCAGCTTATCGGGGGGAGGGAACACTGAAGCTTTCTTT. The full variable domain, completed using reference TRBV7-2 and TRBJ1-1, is GAGVSQSPSNKVTEKGKDVELRCDPISGHTALYWYRQSLGQGLEFLIYFQGNSAPDKSGLPSDRFSAERTGGSVSTLTIQRTQQEDSAVYLCASSLSGGGNTEAFFGQGTRLTVV.

CDR3 region: CALGGRVGGYTF. The CDR3 DNA reads as TGTGCCCTCGGCGGCAGGGTTGGTGGCTACACCTTC. The rearrangement uses TRBV6-1 and TRBJ1-2, with D possibly TRBD1 on 5 matching bases. Per germline, CDR1 MNHNS and CDR2 SASEGT. The CDR3 is 12 amino acids. V was clipped by 11 bases and J by 7 bases, with 17 bases between them.

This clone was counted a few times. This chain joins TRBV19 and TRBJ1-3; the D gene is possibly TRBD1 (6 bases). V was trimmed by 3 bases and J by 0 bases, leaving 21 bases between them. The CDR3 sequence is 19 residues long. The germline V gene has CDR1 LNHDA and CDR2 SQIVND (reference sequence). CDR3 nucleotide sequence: TGTGCCAGTAGTATGGAATCTTTTTCGGACAGAATCTCTGGAAACACCATATATTTT. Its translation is CASSMESFSDRISGNTIYF.

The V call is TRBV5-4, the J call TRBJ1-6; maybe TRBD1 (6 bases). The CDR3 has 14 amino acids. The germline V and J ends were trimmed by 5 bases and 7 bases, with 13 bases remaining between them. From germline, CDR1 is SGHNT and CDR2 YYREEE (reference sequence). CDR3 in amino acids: CASRTDSRNSPLHF. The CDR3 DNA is TGTGCCAGCAGGACGGACAGTCGCAATTCACCCCTCCACTTT.

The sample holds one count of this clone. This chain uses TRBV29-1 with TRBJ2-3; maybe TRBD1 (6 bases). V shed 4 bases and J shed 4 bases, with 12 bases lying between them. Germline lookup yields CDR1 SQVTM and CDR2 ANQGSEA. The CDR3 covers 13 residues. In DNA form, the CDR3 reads TGCAGCGTTGCGACAGGTCGAGCAGATACGCAGTATTTT. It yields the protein CSVATGRADTQYF.

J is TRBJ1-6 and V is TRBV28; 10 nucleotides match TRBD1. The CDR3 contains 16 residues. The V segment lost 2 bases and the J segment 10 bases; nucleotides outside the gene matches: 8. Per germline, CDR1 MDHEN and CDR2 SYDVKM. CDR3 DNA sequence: TGTGCCAGCAGTTTAGGAGACAGGGGGCGCAAGTCACCCCTCCACTTT. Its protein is CASSLGDRGRKSPLHF.

CDR3 DNA: TGCAGCGTTGACACAGGAAAAGCGGACTATGGCTACACCTTC. This translates into CSVDTGKADYGYTF. This chain links TRBV29-1 with TRBJ1-2; D perhaps matches TRBD1 (5 bases). The CDR3 extends over 14 amino acids. In germline, CDR1 is SQVTM, CDR2 ANQGSEA. Trimming took off 3 bases at V and 3 bases at J, with 14 bases between the two ends.

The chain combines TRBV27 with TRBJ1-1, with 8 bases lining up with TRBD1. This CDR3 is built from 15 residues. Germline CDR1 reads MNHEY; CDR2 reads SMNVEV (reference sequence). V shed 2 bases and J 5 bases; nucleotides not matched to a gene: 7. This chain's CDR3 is CASSLVAGGETEAFF. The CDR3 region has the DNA TGTGCCAGCAGTTTAGTTGCAGGGGGCGAAACTGAAGCTTTCTTT.